The T cell receptor (beta chain) under discussion was sequenced for a study of blood T cell repertoires in COVID-19. Germline lookup yields CDR1 SNHLY and CDR2 FYNNEI. This CDR3 spans 15 amino acids. V lost 7 bases, J lost 7 bases, and 9 bases stayed unmatched. TCRdb keeps only in-frame clones here, not all; method: immunoSEQ multiplex PCR. The sample records approximately 300,000 clones, 75% to 95% being singletons. Sequencing used peripheral blood. V gene TRBV2 combines with J gene TRBJ1-5, with 11 bases identical to TRBD1. This clonotype was sampled from a woman aged 25 to 39 with COVID-19, enrolled during active disease. The CDR3 loop is CASTEDRGRGQPQHF. Here the CDR3 DNA reads TGTGCCAGCACCGAGGACAGGGGGCGGGGACAGCCCCAGCATTTT.